This record covers a single T cell receptor beta chain. V lost 2 bases to trimming and J lost 5 bases, with 9 bases between them. Per germline, CDR1 SGHVS and CDR2 FQNEAQ. The CDR3 runs to 13 residues. This specimen comes from a study of blood T cell repertoires in COVID-19. Across the study: COVID-19 samples from acute and convalescent phases originated in the United States, Italy and Spain. In each case, the material was cDNA or gDNA derived from T cells, B-cell-depleted T cells, or PBMCs.

Individuals aged about 18 to 100 years were recruited from 24 US areas. Contact with a PCR-confirmed or clinician-diagnosed COVID-19 case occurred within 2 weeks of entry. The repertoire was sequenced with immunoSEQ multiplex PCR; TCRdb's copy has only in-frame clones and lacks some. This table holds over 200,000 clones, approximately 86% found once. This TCR was recovered from a woman aged 30 to 39 who had been exposed to COVID-19. The rearrangement uses TRBV7-8 and TRBJ1-1; D not resolved. The specimen was PBMCs or T cells enriched from blood (not recorded which). CDR3 in DNA: TGTGCCAGCAGCTTATCCCAGCGGACTGAAGCTTTCTTT. Amino acid sequence: CASSLSQRTEAFF.